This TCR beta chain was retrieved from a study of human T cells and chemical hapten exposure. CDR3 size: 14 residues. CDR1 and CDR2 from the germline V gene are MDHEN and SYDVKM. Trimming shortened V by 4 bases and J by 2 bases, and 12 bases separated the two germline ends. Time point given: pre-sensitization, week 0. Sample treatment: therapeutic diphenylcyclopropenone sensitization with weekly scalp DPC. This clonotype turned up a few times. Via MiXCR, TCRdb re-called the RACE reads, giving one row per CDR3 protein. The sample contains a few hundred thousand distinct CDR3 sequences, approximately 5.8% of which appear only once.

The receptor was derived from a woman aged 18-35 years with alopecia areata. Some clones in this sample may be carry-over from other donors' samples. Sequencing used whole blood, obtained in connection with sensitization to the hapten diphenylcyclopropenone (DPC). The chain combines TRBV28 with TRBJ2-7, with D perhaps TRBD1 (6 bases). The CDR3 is CASSSTGRTYEQYF. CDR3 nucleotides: TGTGCCAGCAGTTCGACAGGAAGGACCTACGAGCAGTACTTC.